Listed below are T cell receptor beta chains from one sample, sequenced in a study of T-cell reconstitution after alpha-beta-depleted transplantation in children. One entry per CDR3 protein, called by TCRdb with MiXCR from the PCR reads. The sample lists some 500,000 distinct CDR3 sequences; 18% were seen once. Sequenced material: PBMCs from the stem cell graft donor, taken from the stem cell graft. These receptors originate from a human donor who donated a stem cell graft to a child with acute lymphoblastic leukemia. Both conserved end residues are part of each CDR3. D genes are given only for firm matches. Clone size appears in some rows only: once, few, many, or a class for an expanded clone.

V gene	J gene	clone size	D gene	CDR3 DNA	CDR3 protein
TRBV5-4	TRBJ2-1	.	.	TGTGCCAGCAGCTTTGGGGTTTGGGTGTTCTTC	CASSFGVWVFF
TRBV7-9	TRBJ2-5	few	.	TGTGCCAGCAGCCCCGGGAGCCAACAAGAGACCCAGTACTTC	CASSPGSQQETQYF
TRBV5-5	TRBJ1-5	few	.	TGTGCCAGCAGTCCCTCGCAGGGTGGCAATCAGCCCCAGCATTTT	CASSPSQGGNQPQHF
TRBV19	TRBJ2-7	.	.	TGTGCCAGTAGTATAGGGGGAACGGGAAGATACGAGCAGTACTTC	CASSIGGTGRYEQYF
TRBV10-1	TRBJ2-7	.	TRBD2	TGCGCCAGGCTGCTCTGGCGGGACTACACCTGGAGCGAGCAGTACTTC	CARLLWRDYTWSEQYF
TRBV5-6	TRBJ1-2	few	.	TGTGCCAGCAGCTTGGCTCTCGTGGTGGCTACCGAGGGCTATGGCTACACCTTC	CASSLALVVATEGYGYTF
TRBV6-1	TRBJ2-5	few	TRBD2	TGTGCCAGCGCACTTACCGGGACTAGCGTAGAGACCCAGTACTTC	CASALTGTSVETQYF
TRBV20-1	TRBJ2-1	few	TRBD2	TGCAGTGCTAACCCTTCTAGCGGGAGGGAAGAGCAGTTCTTC	CSANPSSGREEQFF
TRBV5-8	TRBJ2-1	.	TRBD2	TGTGCCAGCAGCTTAGGAAGCGGGAGGAGCAATGAGCAGTTCTTC	CASSLGSGRSNEQFF
TRBV5-6	TRBJ1-6	.	.	TGTGCCAGCAGCTCCCGGGACTATAATTCACCCCTCCACTTT	CASSSRDYNSPLHF
TRBV7-9	TRBJ1-6	.	.	TGTGCCAGCAGCCGCCTGGCCACGGAGCGTTCACCCCTCCACTTT	CASSRLATERSPLHF
TRBV7-9	TRBJ2-1	.	.	TGTGCCAGCAGCTTGGGGCGGGTTGACAGTTCCTACAATGAGCAGTTCTTC	CASSLGRVDSSYNEQFF
TRBV10-3	TRBJ1-1	few	.	TGTGCCATCAGTGTGACAGTTAGCACTGAAGCTTTCTTT	CAISVTVSTEAFF
TRBV20-1	TRBJ2-1	.	.	TGCAGTGCCCATCTTGCGCCAGAGCAGTTCTTC	CSAHLAPEQFF
TRBV20-1	TRBJ2-1	.	TRBD2	TGCAATTTAATGGGGCTGAGCGGGAGGGGGAATGAGCAGTTCTTC	CNLMGLSGRGNEQFF
TRBV5-1	TRBJ2-3	few	.	TGCGCCAGCAGCTTGGGGGCCTCCGAAGATACGCAGTATTTT	CASSLGASEDTQYF
TRBV20-1	TRBJ1-1	few	.	TGCAGTGCTAGAGACCAGGGCCGGACACTGAACACTGAAGCTTTCTTT	CSARDQGRTLNTEAFF
TRBV5-4	TRBJ2-1	many	.	TGTGCCAGCAGCTTGGAGGGATGGGGCCATATGAATGAGCAGTTCTTC	CASSLEGWGHMNEQFF
TRBV7-8	TRBJ1-4	few	.	TGTGCCAGCAGCTTCGGGCCTTATGAAAAACTGTTTTTT	CASSFGPYEKLFF
TRBV27	TRBJ2-2	few	TRBD1	TGTGCCAGCAGCCCCCGGACAGGGTTCGAGGGCACCGGGGAGCTGTTTTTT	CASSPRTGFEGTGELFF
TRBV7-6	TRBJ1-1	.	.	TGTGCCAGCAGGGACGGGGGCCTTAACACTGAAGCTTTCTTT	CASRDGGLNTEAFF
TRBV30	TRBJ2-5	.	.	TGTGCCTGGAGCAAATCCCTGGAGAAAGAGACCCAGTACTTC	CAWSKSLEKETQYF
TRBV20-1	TRBJ2-3	few	TRBD2	TGCAGTGCTAGGACTAGCGGTGCAGGGTTTACGCAGTATTTT	CSARTSGAGFTQYF
TRBV20-1	TRBJ1-2	few	TRBD1	TGCAGTGCTAGAGCTAACGGAGGGGACAGGGGATATGGCTACACCTTC	CSARANGGDRGYGYTF
TRBV6-1	TRBJ2-1	.	TRBD1	TGTGCCAGCAGCTCCGACAGGGGACCCTACAATGAGCAGTTCTTC	CASSSDRGPYNEQFF
TRBV19	TRBJ2-1	.	TRBD2	TGTGCCACCGATAGCGGGAATTCCTACAATGAGCAGTTCTTC	CATDSGNSYNEQFF
TRBV10-1	TRBJ2-5	many	TRBD2	TGCGCCAGCAGTGAGTCTCCTAGCGGGAGTGAGACCCAGTACTTC	CASSESPSGSETQYF
TRBV20-1	TRBJ2-1	few	TRBD2	TGCAGTGCTGCCACCGGGACTAGCAGGAACAATGAGCAGTTCTTC	CSAATGTSRNNEQFF
TRBV2	TRBJ2-5	.	.	.	CASSSSAGGTTQYF
TRBV9	TRBJ1-5	.	.	TGTGCCAGCAGCGTAGGGGTCGGGAGTCAGCCCCAGCATTTT	CASSVGVGSQPQHF
TRBV5-1	TRBJ2-7	.	TRBD2	TGCGCCAGCAGCTTCTCGGGACTAGCCGTCTCCGAGCAGTACTTC	CASSFSGLAVSEQYF
TRBV12-3/TRBV12-4	TRBJ1-1	many	.	TGTGCCAGCAATTCGTTTAGAAACACTGAAGCTTTCTTT	CASNSFRNTEAFF
TRBV3-1	TRBJ2-7	.	.	TGTGCCAGCAGCCATTCTCCGATAGGGCAGCCCTACGAGCAGTACTTC	CASSHSPIGQPYEQYF
TRBV27	TRBJ2-7	.	TRBD2	TGTGCCAGCAGTTTAGGTGCGGGAGGGCCGGGCGAGCAGTACTTC	CASSLGAGGPGEQYF
TRBV28	TRBJ1-4	.	.	TGTGCCATCAGCCCTGGGCGGACCCCTGCAACTAATGAAAAACTGTTTTTT	CAISPGRTPATNEKLFF
TRBV29-1	TRBJ2-1	many	.	TGCAGCGTGAGGCGGGGAGATGAGCAGTTCTTC	CSVRRGDEQFF
TRBV20-1	TRBJ2-2	.	.	TGCAGTGCTACGAAATCGAACACCGGGGAGCTGTTTTTT	CSATKSNTGELFF
TRBV21-1	TRBJ2-7	.	.	TGTGCCAGCAGCAAGATAAACGGATCCTACGAGCAGTACTTC	CASSKINGSYEQYF
TRBV24-1	TRBJ1-5	.	.	TGTGCCACCAGTGCCTCGGGGGATCAGCCCCAGCATTTT	CATSASGDQPQHF
TRBV29-1	TRBJ2-5	.	TRBD1	TGCAGCGTTGTGTCAGGGGGCGTAGGGACCCAGTACTTC	CSVVSGGVGTQYF
TRBV12-3/TRBV12-4	TRBJ1-1	.	.	TGTGCCAGCAGTTGGGGGGATCCGAACACTGAAGCTTTCTTT	CASSWGDPNTEAFF
TRBV7-9	TRBJ1-1	few	.	TGTGCCAGCAGCCTTATCCCCCCGGGCACTGAAGCTTTCTTT	CASSLIPPGTEAFF
TRBV5-1	TRBJ2-5	.	TRBD1	TGCGCCAGCAACACAGGGGGCGTCGAAGAGACCCAGTACTTC	CASNTGGVEETQYF
TRBV12-3/TRBV12-4	TRBJ2-7	.	TRBD1	TGTGCCAGCACCAATCTCAGGACAGGGACCTACGAGCAGTACTTC	CASTNLRTGTYEQYF
TRBV27	TRBJ1-4	.	.	TGTGCCAGCAGTTTATTACCCCATGAAAAACTGTTTTTT	CASSLLPHEKLFF
TRBV10-3	TRBJ1-4	few	.	TGTGCCATCAGTCAAGGTGAAAAACTGTTTTTT	CAISQGEKLFF
TRBV19	TRBJ2-7	few	.	TGTGCCAGTAGTACACGACAATCTTCCGGGCCCCTCCACGAGCAGTACTTC	CASSTRQSSGPLHEQYF
TRBV12-3/TRBV12-4	TRBJ2-7	.	TRBD2	TGTGCCAGCAGTTCACGGGAGGGTCACAAGAAGAAGCAGTACTTC	CASSSREGHKKKQYF
TRBV4-2	TRBJ2-5	few	.	TGTGCCAGCAGCCAAGCCTGGGCTCAGGCCCAAGAGACCCAGTACTTC	CASSQAWAQAQETQYF
TRBV6-6	TRBJ1-5	few	.	TGTGCCAACCGACAGGTTCCGAATCAGCCCCAGCATTTT	CANRQVPNQPQHF